Listed here are 24 T cell receptor beta chains from one sample, sequenced in a study of CD8 T cells in ankylosing spondylitis. General study findings and limits: Apparently characteristic of ankylosing spondylitis blood was a TCR beta motif (about eight highly homologous variants).

One entry per CDR3 protein results from TCRdb running MiXCR on the 5' RACE reads. Altogether about 700,000 distinct CDR3 sequences are present, around 20% being singletons, with the ten largest covering approximately 18%. The antigens for these receptors are not known. The specimen was blood, either unsorted or a sorted T cell fraction (not recorded which). These receptors all come from a male donor with ankylosing spondylitis.

V gene TRBV11-2 combines with J gene TRBJ2-3; tentatively, D is TRBD1 or TRBD2 (5 bases each). Germline-derived CDR1 and CDR2 are SGHAT and FQNNGV. The V end was cut by 5 bases, the J end by 7 bases, with 16 bases between. There are 14 residues in the CDR3. The CDR3 loop reads CASSPQTGTHTQYF. Here the CDR3 DNA reads TGTGCCAGCAGCCCCCAGACCGGGACCCATACGCAGTATTTT.

The table lists this clonotype with a few counts. The V and J genes are TRBV20-1 and TRBJ1-1; weak D call: TRBD1 (6 bases). Trimming cost V 4 bases and J 5 bases, with 20 bases left between them. Germline loops: CDR1 DFQATT, CDR2 SNEGSKA (reference sequence). This CDR3 comprises 15 residues. The chain's CDR3 is CSAKGTGRGGTEAFF. The CDR3 DNA reads TGCAGTGCTAAAGGGACTGGCAGGGGAGGAACTGAAGCTTTCTTT.

This chain joins TRBV18 and TRBJ2-1; tentative D call: TRBD2 (6 bases). Trimming took off 3 bases at V and 7 bases at J, with 16 bases between the two ends. Germline V gene data show CDR1 as KGHSH and CDR2 as LQKENI. This CDR3 spans 15 amino acids. CDR3 DNA: TGTGCCAGCTCACCTCGCGGGGCTCCCCTTAATGAGCAGTTCTTC. This translates into CASSPRGAPLNEQFF.

This chain uses TRBV2 with TRBJ1-1; 7 bases map to TRBD1. V lost 9 bases, J lost 4 bases, and 11 bases stayed unmatched. CDR3 length: 14 amino acids. From germline, CDR1 is SNHLY and CDR2 FYNNEI. The CDR3 region has the DNA TGTGCCAGTTATGGCGACAGGGCGGGCACTGAAGCTTTCTTT. It specifies CASYGDRAGTEAFF.

This clonotype occurred many times. The rearrangement joins TRBV27 to TRBJ2-2; D unresolved. The CDR3 loop spans 18 amino acids. Germline CDR1 MNHEY, CDR2 SMNVEV (reference sequence). V dropped 3 bases and J dropped 4 bases, with 21 bases sitting between them. In DNA form, the CDR3 reads TGTGCCAGCAGTTTTTTGGGGTGGTCGAGTGCTTCCACCGGGGAGCTGTTTTTT. It encodes CASSFLGWSSASTGELFF.

V is TRBV20-1 and J is TRBJ2-1, with 9 bases identical to TRBD2. Germline CDR1 reads DFQATT; CDR2 reads SNEGSKA (reference sequence). This CDR3 spans 15 amino acids. V was clipped by 6 bases and J by 6 bases; unmatched bases: 12. The CDR3 sequence is CSARIAGEVGNEQFF. DNA of the CDR3: TGCAGTGCCCGCATAGCGGGAGAGGTCGGCAATGAGCAGTTCTTC.

The chain joins TRBV7-9 to TRBJ1-1; weak D call: TRBD1 (6 bases). Germline V lookup: CDR1 SEHNR, CDR2 FQNEAQ (reference sequence). The CDR3 spans 15 residues. The V end was cut by 1 base, the J end by 0 bases, with 9 bases between. In DNA, the CDR3 is TGTGCCAGCAGCTTAGTTCAGGGGATGAACACTGAAGCTTTCTTT. Translated: CASSLVQGMNTEAFF. Full variable domain (remainder filled in from reference TRBV7-9 and TRBJ1-1): DTGVSQNPRHKITKRGQNVTFRCDPISEHNRLYWYRQTLGQGPEFLTYFQNEAQLEKSRLLSDRFSAERPKGSFSTLEIQRTEQGDSAMYLCASSLVQGMNTEAFFGQGTRLTVV.

With respect to this clonotype: Because the CDR3 is missing its conserved closing phenylalanine or tryptophan, this is likely a read error. The rearrangement links TRBV29-1 to TRBJ2-3; 8 bases fit TRBD1. Germline loops: CDR1 SQVTM, CDR2 ANQGSEA. After removal of 7 bases from V and 1 base from J, the junction contained 7 bases not matched to a gene. This CDR3 is built from 14 residues. The CDR3 DNA follows: TGCAGCGCCGACAGGGGAACCCGCACAGATACGCAGTATATT. Residues: CSADRGTRTDTQYI.

The chain carries TRBV20-1 and TRBJ2-2, with 8 bases aligning to TRBD2. V lost 0 bases and J lost 0; bases outside the gene matches: 9. Germline CDR1 and CDR2: DFQATT and SNEGSKA (reference sequence). The CDR3 loop spans 18 amino acids. CDR3: CSARDQISGITNTGELFF. The CDR3 DNA reads TGCAGTGCTAGAGATCAGATTAGCGGGATCACGAACACCGGGGAGCTGTTTTTT.

This clonotype was observed a few times. This rearrangement joins TRBV28 to TRBJ1-4; D not certain. V was clipped by 6 bases and J by 5 bases, with 13 bases between them. CDR3 length: 14 residues. Looked up from germline, CDR1 is MDHEN and CDR2 is SYDVKM. This CDR3 reads CASSLSGLNEKLFF. DNA for the CDR3: TGTGCCAGCAGCCTTTCGGGGTTGAATGAAAAACTGTTTTTT.

This clonotype was counted between two and nine times. The V and J genes are TRBV29-1 and TRBJ2-3; possible D gene TRBD1, 6 bases. The CDR3 consists of 12 residues. The V gene's germline CDR1 is SQVTM and CDR2 ANQGSEA. With 7 bases removed from V and 6 bases from J, the gap between germline ends came to 14 bases. The DNA for the CDR3 is TGCAGCGAGATACCTAGGGGGGATACGCAGTATTTT. Translated, it gives CSEIPRGDTQYF.

The CDR3 DNA sequence: TGTGCCAGCAGCTTAAGGGGAAGGTCCTACGAGCAGTACTTC. Its protein product is CASSLRGRSYEQYF. The rearrangement joins TRBV21-1 to TRBJ2-7; the table's D gene call, TRBD1, was not cross checked with the DNA. TRBV21-1 is a pseudogene segment. The CDR3 extends over 14 amino acids.

Ten or more counts support this clonotype. This chain joins TRBV7-2 and TRBJ2-1; D may correspond to TRBD1 or TRBD2 (5 bases each). V gave up 6 bases and J gave up 4 bases, with 19 bases separating them. CDR3 length: 16 residues. Germline V gene lookup returns CDR1 SGHTA and CDR2 FQGNSA. This CDR3 reads CASRPLKGPDYNEQFF. The CDR3 nucleotides read TGTGCCAGCAGACCCCTGAAGGGACCTGATTACAATGAGCAGTTCTTC.

This clonotype showed up many times. V gene TRBV10-3 combines with J gene TRBJ1-3; D not resolved. CDR3 length: 14 residues. Germline-derived CDR1 and CDR2 are ENHRY and SYGVKD. Trimming removed 0 bases from V and 1 base from J, with 4 bases in between. This CDR3 reads CAISESGSGNTIYF. CDR3 DNA sequence: TGTGCCATCAGTGAGTCGGGGTCTGGAAACACCATATATTTT.

This clonotype was found a few times. This CDR3 is CASSFIADTQYF. CDR3 DNA: TGTGCCAGCAGTTTTATCGCAGATACGCAGTATTTT. This chain joins TRBV28 and TRBJ2-3; D remains ambiguous. The CDR3 extends over 12 amino acids. The V and J ends lost 3 bases and 4 bases respectively, with 5 bases between them. Per the germline V gene, CDR1 is MDHEN and CDR2 is SYDVKM.

The gene calls are TRBV20-1 and TRBJ1-2; TRBD1 might be the D (6 bases). V lost 1 base and J 2 bases, leaving 20 bases between the germline ends. This CDR3 comprises 17 residues. Germline CDR1 and CDR2: DFQATT and SNEGSKA (reference sequence). The CDR3 DNA sequence: TGCAGTGCTAGAGGCAGGGGACAAGGGCGGGCCAACTATGGCTACACCTTC. It codes for CSARGRGQGRANYGYTF.

The V call is TRBV5-1, the J call TRBJ1-4, with D possibly matching TRBD1 (5 bases). With 2 bases removed from V and 3 bases from J, the gap between germline ends came to 8 bases. The germline V gene has CDR1 SGHRS and CDR2 YFSETQ. The CDR3 extends over 14 amino acids. CDR3 DNA sequence: TGCGCCAGCAGCTTAGACAGTCCTAATGAAAAACTGTTTTTT. Encoded protein: CASSLDSPNEKLFF.

In this sample, this clonotype turned up a few times. The gene calls are TRBV12-3 or TRBV12-4 and TRBJ2-2, with D perhaps matching TRBD1 (6 bases). V was trimmed by 3 bases and J by 7 bases, leaving 12 bases between them. The CDR3 contains 14 residues. The CDR3 DNA follows: TGTGCCAGCAGTTTGGGACACGGATTCGGGGAGCTGTTTTTT. This codes for CASSLGHGFGELFF.

The chain uses TRBV12-3 or TRBV12-4 and TRBJ1-6; TRBD1 might be the D (6 bases). This CDR3 has 15 residues. Deletions cut 3 bases from V and 6 bases from J, with 12 bases between. The CDR3 spells CASSFLQGANSPLHF. Written as DNA, the CDR3 is TGTGCCAGCAGTTTCCTACAGGGTGCTAATTCACCCCTCCACTTT.

The chain joins TRBV6-5 to TRBJ1-1, with D possibly being TRBD1 (6 bases). The CDR3 length is 14 residues. V was clipped by 4 bases and J by 7 bases, with 16 bases between them. Germline V gene data show CDR1 as MNHEY and CDR2 as SVGAGI. The CDR3 coding sequence is TGTGCCAGCAGTTCCTGGGAGGGGGGCGATGAAGCTTTCTTT. This sequence encodes CASSSWEGGDEAFF.

The rearrangement uses TRBV20-1 and TRBJ1-5; no definite D call. This CDR3 is 12 amino acids long. CDR1 DFQATT and CDR2 SNEGSKA come from the germline V gene (reference sequence). Trimming left V 3 bases short and J 1 base short, with 4 bases between. The CDR3 region has the DNA TGCAGTGCTAGCAGGAGCAATCAGCCCCAGCATTTT. Amino acid sequence: CSASRSNQPQHF.

The chain recombines TRBV5-5 with TRBJ2-3; no reliable D call. The germline V gene encodes CDR1 SGHKS and CDR2 YYEKEE (reference sequence). V was shortened by 4 bases and J by 6 bases, with 18 bases between the two germline ends. The CDR3 spans 15 residues. The CDR3 reads CASSGTGPPGDTQYF. CDR3 in DNA: TGTGCCAGCAGCGGAACCGGGCCACCCGGGGATACGCAGTATTTT.

This clonotype was detected a few times. The rearrangement links TRBV24-1 to TRBJ2-1, with no clear D. This CDR3 spans 13 amino acids. V was trimmed by 5 bases and J by 10 bases, leaving 14 bases between them. Germline V gene sequence: CDR1 KGHDR, CDR2 SFDVKD. CDR3 loop: CATSGFLAAEQFF. CDR3 DNA: TGTGCCACCAGTGGGTTTCTCGCAGCGGAGCAGTTCTTC.

This sequence joins TRBV7-2 and TRBJ2-1; TRBD1 matches at 8 bases. V was clipped by 5 bases and J by 2 bases; unmatched bases: 11. The CDR3 extends over 17 amino acids. Germline V gene lookup returns CDR1 SGHTA and CDR2 FQGNSA. CDR3 sequence: CASSNTATGVPYNEQFF. Here the CDR3 DNA reads TGTGCCAGCAGCAACACTGCGACAGGGGTACCCTACAATGAGCAGTTCTTC.